The rows below give T cell receptor beta chains drawn from one sample of a study of cytomegalovirus exposure and HLA in healthy donors. Profiled with immunoSEQ multiplex PCR; TCRdb holds only in-frame clones, not every one. The sample carries approximately 270,000 clones, nearly 90% recorded once. Sequenced input: PBMCs. These receptors were obtained from a woman aged 18-29 years in good health and CMV-seronegative. Both conserved end residues are part of each CDR3. A D gene is named only where the DNA matches it firmly. Where a row states a size, it is once, few, many or the class of an expanded clone; other rows omit it.

v_call: TRBV11-2
d_call: TRBD2
clone_size: -
j_call: TRBJ2-1
cdr3_aa: CASSSTSHNEQFF
cdr3_nt: TGTGCCAGCAGCTCGACTAGCCACAATGAGCAGTTCTTC

v_call: TRBV5-5
d_call: TRBD2
clone_size: -
j_call: TRBJ2-7
cdr3_aa: CASSPGLGSSYEQYF
cdr3_nt: TGTGCCAGCAGCCCCGGACTAGGGAGCTCCTACGAGCAGTACTTC

v_call: TRBV5-1
d_call: TRBD2
clone_size: -
j_call: TRBJ2-3
cdr3_aa: CASTLAGPTDTQYF
cdr3_nt: TGCGCCAGCACATTAGCGGGGCCCACAGATACGCAGTATTTT

v_call: TRBV7-9
d_call: TRBD1
clone_size: -
j_call: TRBJ1-6
cdr3_aa: CASSTGESPLHF
cdr3_nt: TGTGCCTCCTCGACAGGGGAATCACCCCTCCACTTT

v_call: TRBV11-2
d_call: TRBD1
clone_size: few
j_call: TRBJ1-2
cdr3_aa: CASSLDRGSGYTF
cdr3_nt: TGTGCCAGCAGCCTGGACAGGGGATCTGGCTACACCTTC

v_call: TRBV7-8
d_call: -
clone_size: -
j_call: TRBJ1-6
cdr3_aa: CASSLVIGDSDNSPLHF
cdr3_nt: TGTGCCAGCAGCTTAGTTATTGGCGACAGCGATAATTCACCCCTCCACTTT

v_call: TRBV6-1
d_call: -
clone_size: -
j_call: TRBJ2-3
cdr3_aa: CASILGGVLDTQYF
cdr3_nt: TGTGCCAGCATTCTAGGCGGCGTTTTAGATACGCAGTATTTT

v_call: TRBV11-2
d_call: -
clone_size: few
j_call: TRBJ1-6
cdr3_aa: CASSKKQGLGFPLHF
cdr3_nt: TGTGCCAGCAGCAAAAAACAGGGTTTGGGGTTTCCCCTCCACTTT

v_call: TRBV15
d_call: -
clone_size: -
j_call: TRBJ1-2
cdr3_aa: CATRPTATSYGYTF
cdr3_nt: TGTGCCACCAGACCGACAGCCACGAGCTATGGCTACACCTTC

v_call: TRBV19
d_call: TRBD1
clone_size: -
j_call: TRBJ1-5
cdr3_aa: CASIQGAGSNQPQHF
cdr3_nt: TGTGCCAGTATACAGGGGGCAGGTAGCAATCAGCCCCAGCATTTT

v_call: TRBV5-1
d_call: TRBD2
clone_size: -
j_call: TRBJ2-4
cdr3_aa: CASSGSGGPESIQYF
cdr3_nt: TGCGCCAGCAGCGGTAGCGGGGGGCCGGAAAGCATTCAGTACTTC

v_call: TRBV12-5
d_call: -
clone_size: -
j_call: TRBJ1-1
cdr3_aa: CASGLGGPGPEAFF
cdr3_nt: TGTGCTAGTGGTTTGGGCGGTCCAGGGCCTGAAGCTTTCTTT

v_call: TRBV11-2
d_call: TRBD1
clone_size: -
j_call: TRBJ1-6
cdr3_aa: CASSPDRVDSPLHF
cdr3_nt: TGTGCCAGCAGCCCGGACAGGGTTGATTCACCCCTCCACTTT

v_call: TRBV7-2
d_call: TRBD2
clone_size: -
j_call: TRBJ2-7
cdr3_aa: CASSSLGRGLNYEQYF
cdr3_nt: TGTGCCAGCAGCTCCCTCGGTAGGGGACTAAACTACGAGCAGTACTTC

v_call: TRBV19
d_call: TRBD2
clone_size: -
j_call: TRBJ2-5
cdr3_aa: CASSIGSGRQETQYF
cdr3_nt: TGTGCCAGTAGTATAGGGAGCGGGAGACAAGAGACCCAGTACTTC

v_call: TRBV9
d_call: TRBD2
clone_size: -
j_call: TRBJ2-1
cdr3_aa: CASSVETTSGASNEQFF
cdr3_nt: TGTGCCAGCAGCGTGGAAACGACTAGCGGGGCGAGCAATGAGCAGTTCTTC

v_call: TRBV7-6
d_call: TRBD1
clone_size: -
j_call: TRBJ2-2
cdr3_aa: CASSYLTGVGTGELFF
cdr3_nt: TGTGCCAGCAGCTACCTAACAGGGGTGGGCACCGGGGAGCTGTTTTTT

v_call: TRBV4-1
d_call: -
clone_size: -
j_call: TRBJ2-5
cdr3_aa: CASSLSVRETQYF
cdr3_nt: TGCGCCAGCAGCCTTTCGGTGAGGGAGACCCAGTACTTC

v_call: TRBV28
d_call: -
clone_size: -
j_call: TRBJ2-3
cdr3_aa: CASSFRGRHPTDTQYF
cdr3_nt: TGTGCCAGCAGTTTTCGGGGAAGGCACCCCACAGATACGCAGTATTTT

v_call: TRBV5-1
d_call: -
clone_size: once
j_call: TRBJ2-1
cdr3_aa: CASSLVLGLGNNNEQFF
cdr3_nt: TGCGCCAGCAGCTTGGTACTAGGGCTAGGAAATAACAATGAGCAGTTCTTC

v_call: TRBV4-3
d_call: TRBD2
clone_size: -
j_call: TRBJ2-4
cdr3_aa: CASSQDYGGWGGKNIQYF
cdr3_nt: TGCGCCAGCAGCCAAGATTACGGGGGGTGGGGAGGCAAAAACATTCAGTACTTC

v_call: TRBV7-3
d_call: -
clone_size: once
j_call: TRBJ1-3
cdr3_aa: CASSLTEGSGNTIYF
cdr3_nt: TGTGCCAGCAGCTTAACCGAGGGTTCTGGAAACACCATATATTTT

v_call: TRBV9
d_call: -
clone_size: -
j_call: TRBJ2-3
cdr3_aa: CASSVEPAVSTDTQYF
cdr3_nt: TGTGCCAGCAGCGTAGAGCCAGCGGTGAGCACAGATACGCAGTATTTT

v_call: TRBV18
d_call: -
clone_size: -
j_call: TRBJ2-1
cdr3_aa: CASSPPPGKQFF
cdr3_nt: TGTGCCAGCTCACCACCGCCGGGAAAGCAGTTCTTC

v_call: TRBV15
d_call: TRBD2
clone_size: -
j_call: TRBJ2-3
cdr3_aa: CATRATSGTDTQYF
cdr3_nt: TGTGCCACCAGAGCGACTAGCGGCACAGATACGCAGTATTTT

v_call: TRBV19
d_call: -
clone_size: -
j_call: TRBJ1-4
cdr3_aa: CASSRAGNEKLFF
cdr3_nt: TGTGCCAGTAGTAGGGCTGGGAATGAAAAACTGTTTTTT

v_call: TRBV4-1
d_call: -
clone_size: -
j_call: TRBJ1-5
cdr3_aa: CASSQDRRVGGNSNQPQHF
cdr3_nt: TGCGCCAGCAGCCAAGATAGGAGGGTGGGAGGAAATAGCAATCAGCCCCAGCATTTT